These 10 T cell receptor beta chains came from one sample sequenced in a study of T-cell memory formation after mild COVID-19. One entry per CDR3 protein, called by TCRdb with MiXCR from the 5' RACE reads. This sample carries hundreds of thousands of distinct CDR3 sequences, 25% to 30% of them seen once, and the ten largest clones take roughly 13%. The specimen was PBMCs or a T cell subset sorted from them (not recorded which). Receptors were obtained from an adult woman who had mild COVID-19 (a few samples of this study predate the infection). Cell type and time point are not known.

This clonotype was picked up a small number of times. CDR3 nucleotide sequence: TGTGCCAGCAGCTTGGTGGCTAGCGGGAGTAAAGAGACCCAGTACTTC. Translation gives CASSLVASGSKETQYF. The chain has TRBV5-6 and TRBJ2-5, with 10 bases aligning to TRBD2. Trimming at V came to 0 bases and at J to 3 bases, leaving 5 bases not matched to a gene. CDR1 and CDR2 from the germline V gene are SGHDT and YYEEEE. The CDR3 totals 16 residues.

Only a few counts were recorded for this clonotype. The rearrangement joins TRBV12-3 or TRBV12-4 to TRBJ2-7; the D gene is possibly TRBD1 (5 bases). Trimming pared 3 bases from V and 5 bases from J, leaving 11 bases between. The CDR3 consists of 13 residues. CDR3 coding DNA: TGTGCCAGCAGTTTGGGCAGGGTGGACGAGCAGTACTTC. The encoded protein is CASSLGRVDEQYF.

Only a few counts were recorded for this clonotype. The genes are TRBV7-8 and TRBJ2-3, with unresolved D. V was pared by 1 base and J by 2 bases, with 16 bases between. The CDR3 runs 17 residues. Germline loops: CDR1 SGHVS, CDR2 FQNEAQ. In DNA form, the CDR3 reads TGTGCCAGCAGCTTAGGGAACCTTCGAACCTACACAGATACGCAGTATTTT. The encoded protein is CASSLGNLRTYTDTQYF.

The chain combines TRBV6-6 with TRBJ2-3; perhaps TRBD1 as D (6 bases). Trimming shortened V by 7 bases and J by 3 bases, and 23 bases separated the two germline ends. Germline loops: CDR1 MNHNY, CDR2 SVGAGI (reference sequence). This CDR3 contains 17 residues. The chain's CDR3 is CASTPRAGLGGTDTQYF. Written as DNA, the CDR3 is TGTGCCAGCACCCCACGGGCTGGGTTAGGGGGAACAGATACGCAGTATTTT.

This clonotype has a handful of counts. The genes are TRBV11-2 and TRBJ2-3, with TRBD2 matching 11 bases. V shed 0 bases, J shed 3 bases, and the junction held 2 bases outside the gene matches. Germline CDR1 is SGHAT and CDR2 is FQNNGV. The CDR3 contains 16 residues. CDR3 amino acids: CASSLELAGETDTQYF. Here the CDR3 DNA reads TGTGCCAGCAGCTTAGAACTAGCGGGGGAAACAGATACGCAGTATTTT. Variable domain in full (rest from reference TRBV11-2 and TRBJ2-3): EAGVAQSPRYKIIEKRQSVAFWCNPISGHATLYWYQQILGQGPKLLIQFQNNGVVDDSQLPKDRFSAERLKGVDSTLKIQPAKLEDSAVYLCASSLELAGETDTQYFGPGTRLTVL.

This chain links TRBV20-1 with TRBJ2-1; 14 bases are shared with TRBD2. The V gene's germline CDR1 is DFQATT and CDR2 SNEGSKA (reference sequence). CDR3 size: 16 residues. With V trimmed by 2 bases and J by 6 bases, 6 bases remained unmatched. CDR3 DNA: TGCAGTGCTAGAAGTGGGACTAGCGGGGGCTCCAATGAGCAGTTCTTC. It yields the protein CSARSGTSGGSNEQFF.

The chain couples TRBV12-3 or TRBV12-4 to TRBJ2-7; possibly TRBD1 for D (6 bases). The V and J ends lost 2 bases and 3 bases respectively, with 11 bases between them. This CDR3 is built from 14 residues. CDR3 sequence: CASSLSRGGYEQYF. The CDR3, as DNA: TGTGCCAGCAGTTTAAGCCGAGGGGGCTACGAGCAGTACTTC.

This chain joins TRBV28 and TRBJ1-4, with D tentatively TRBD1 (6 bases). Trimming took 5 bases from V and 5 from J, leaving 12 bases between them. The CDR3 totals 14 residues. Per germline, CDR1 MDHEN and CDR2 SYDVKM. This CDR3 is CASSLHRANEKLFF. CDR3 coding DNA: TGTGCCAGCAGTCTCCACAGGGCGAATGAAAAACTGTTTTTT.

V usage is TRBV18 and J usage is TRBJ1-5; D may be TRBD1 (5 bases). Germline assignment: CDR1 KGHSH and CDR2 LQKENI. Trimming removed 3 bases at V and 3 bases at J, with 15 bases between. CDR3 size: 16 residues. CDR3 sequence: CASSPYVQGDNQPQHF. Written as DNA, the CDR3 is TGTGCCAGCTCACCGTATGTTCAGGGCGACAATCAGCCCCAGCATTTT.

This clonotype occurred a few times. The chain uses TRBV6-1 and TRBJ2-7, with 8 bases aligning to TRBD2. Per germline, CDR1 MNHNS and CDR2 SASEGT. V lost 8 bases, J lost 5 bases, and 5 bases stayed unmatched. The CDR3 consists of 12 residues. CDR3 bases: TGTGCCAGCCCCGGGGGGGGCCACGAGCAGTACTTC. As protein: CASPGGGHEQYF.